This T cell receptor beta chain stems from a study of T cell responses to AZD1222 COVID-19 vaccine. Assay: immunoSEQ multiplex PCR; the TCRdb copy retains only in-frame clones and omits some. The sample lists around 100,000 clones; 90% were seen once. Germline V gene lookup returns CDR1 SGHRS and CDR2 YFSETQ. V was shortened by 0 bases and J by 6 bases, with 9 bases between the two germline ends. The CDR3 is made up of 14 amino acids. The V call is TRBV5-1, the J call TRBJ1-4, with a weak D call TRBD1 (6 bases). The receptor was derived from an adult in good health. The sample in question was peripheral blood, obtained on day 0 of AZD1222 vaccination. CDR3 region: CASSLGGLDEKLFF. The CDR3 nucleotides read TGCGCCAGCAGCTTGGGGGGGCTGGATGAAAAACTGTTTTTT.